The present entry profiles one T cell receptor (beta chain) with its context. CDR3 length: 15 residues. V lost 6 bases, J lost 7 bases, and 14 bases stayed unmatched. CDR1 MNHEY and CDR2 SMNVEV come from the germline V gene (reference sequence). Clones were read by immunoSEQ multiplex PCR, and TCRdb kept only the in-frame ones, dropping some. Found here are roughly 5,000 clones, approximately 90% of them singletons; the top ten hold around 44%. The data stem from a study of T cell clonotyping in hematopoietic cell transplantation. The specimen was peripheral blood mononuclear cells, collected 100 days after allogeneic stem cell transplant. The TCR originated in a female patient in her fifties who had an allogeneic stem cell transplant from a related donor, so the T cells may come from the graft donor. Some clones in this sample may be carry-over from other donors' samples. This chain uses TRBV27 with TRBJ2-7; 8 nucleotides line up with TRBD2. The CDR3 reads CASRAYQAGVVEQYF. CDR3 nucleotides: TGTGCCAGCAGAGCGTATCAAGCGGGGGTTGTAGAGCAGTACTTC.